This is a list of T cell receptor beta chains from one sample in a study of PD-L1 blockade in urothelial cancer. TCRdb's table, derived via immunoSEQ multiplex PCR, lists solely in-frame clones and lacks some. Here the sample spans tens of thousands of clones, roughly four fifths being singletons. The starting material was PBMCs, obtained around atezolizumab (anti-PD-L1) treatment. The receptor set was obtained from a man aged 70 or older with urothelial cancer. The CDR3 runs from the conserved cysteine through the conserved F or W. A D gene is named only where the DNA matches it firmly. Clone size is stated in some rows and not others, as once, few, many or a class when expanded.

>few|TRBD2|TRBJ2-5|TRBV7-2
CASSLGLGLTQYF
TGTGCCAGCAGCTTGGGACTAGGGCTCACCCAGTACTTC
>-|TRBD1|TRBJ2-7|TRBV4-1
CASSQTGTGSTEQYF
TGCGCCAGCAGCCAAACCGGGACAGGGAGTACCGAGCAGTACTTC
>-|-|TRBJ1-5|TRBV4-1
CASSQDFGGNSNQPQHF
TGCGCCAGCAGCCAAGATTTTGGAGGAAATAGCAATCAGCCCCAGCATTTT
>-|-|TRBJ2-3|TRBV29-1
CSVPLGTDTQYF
TGCAGCGTTCCGCTAGGAACAGATACGCAGTATTTT
>-|-|TRBJ1-1|TRBV5-1
CASSLDGVNTEAFF
TGCGCCAGCAGCTTGGACGGAGTGAACACTGAAGCTTTCTTT
>once|TRBD1|TRBJ2-2|TRBV19
CASRTGNTGELFF
TGTGCCAGTCGGACAGGGAACACCGGGGAGCTGTTTTTT
>-|TRBD2|TRBJ2-2|TRBV6-5
CASSGRGGLGGELFF
TGTGCCAGCAGTGGGCGGGGGGGCCTGGGCGGGGAGCTGTTTTTT
>once|-|TRBJ2-2|TRBV2
CASRLLARTGELFF
TGTGCCAGCAGACTCCTAGCGCGCACCGGGGAGCTGTTTTTT
>-|TRBD1|TRBJ1-2|TRBV11-3
CASSFQTGGLNYGYTF
TGTGCCAGCAGCTTTCAGACAGGGGGTTTAAACTATGGCTACACCTTC
>-|TRBD2|TRBJ2-7|TRBV7-6
CASSPQLAGAPYEQYF
TGTGCCAGCAGCCCCCAACTAGCGGGAGCTCCCTACGAGCAGTACTTC
>-|-|TRBJ1-1|TRBV5-5
CASSWSQRDTEAFF
TGTGCCAGCAGCTGGAGCCAGCGCGACACTGAAGCTTTCTTT
>-|-|TRBJ2-2|TRBV7-2
CASSLLLRATGELFF
TGTGCCAGCAGCCTCCTTTTGCGGGCCACCGGGGAGCTGTTTTTT
>-|TRBD2|TRBJ2-7|TRBV10-3
CAIMEGRETITYEQYF
TGTGCCATCATGGAGGGGCGGGAGACGATTACCTACGAGCAGTACTTC
>-|-|TRBJ2-5|TRBV7-3
CASSLGPVQETQYF
TGTGCCAGCAGCTTAGGGCCAGTCCAAGAGACCCAGTACTTC
>-|-|TRBJ2-1|TRBV29-1
CSVSSVHNEQFF
TGCAGCGTTTCCAGCGTACACAATGAGCAGTTCTTC
>-|-|TRBJ1-5|TRBV19
CASSREEGRVNQPQHF
TGTGCCAGTAGTAGGGAGGAGGGGCGGGTCAATCAGCCCCAGCATTTT
>-|TRBD2|TRBJ2-1|TRBV27
CASIQRQGLAGGSYNEQFF
TGTGCCAGCATACAAAGACAGGGACTAGCGGGAGGCTCCTACAATGAGCAGTTCTTC
>-|-|TRBJ2-7|TRBV19
CASNVAASSYEQYF
TGTGCCAGTAATGTAGCGGCAAGCTCCTACGAGCAGTACTTC
>-|-|TRBJ1-5|TRBV6-4
CAIEWAPHRDVQPQHF
TGTGCCATCGAGTGGGCCCCCCACAGGGATGTTCAGCCCCAGCATTTT
>-|-|TRBJ2-5|TRBV2
CASRGGRQETQYF
TGTGCCAGCAGGGGGGGGCGCCAAGAGACCCAGTACTTC
>-|TRBD2|TRBJ2-5|TRBV6-5
CASSFAREGQETQYF
TGTGCCAGCAGTTTTGCGCGGGAGGGCCAAGAGACCCAGTACTTC
>-|-|TRBJ1-4|TRBV29-1
CSVEGGTDNEKLFF
TGCAGCGTAGAAGGCGGGACGGATAATGAAAAACTGTTTTTT
>-|TRBD1|TRBJ1-1|TRBV5-4
CASSLMGRGHLNTEAFF
TGTGCCAGCAGCCTTATGGGCAGGGGGCATTTGAACACTGAAGCTTTCTTT
>once|-|TRBJ1-1|TRBV11-3
CASSLGANTEAFF
TGTGCCAGCAGCTTGGGAGCGAACACTGAAGCTTTCTTT
>-|TRBD2|TRBJ2-3|TRBV7-3
CASSRSGGRTDTQYF
TGTGCCAGCAGTCGAAGCGGGGGCCGCACAGATACGCAGTATTTT
>-|-|TRBJ2-1|TRBV5-1
CASSFYGRNSYNEQFF
TGCGCCAGCAGCTTCTACGGGAGAAACTCCTACAATGAGCAGTTCTTC
>-|-|TRBJ2-7|TRBV5-6
CASSPVDSYEQYF
TGTGCCAGCAGTCCGGTTGATTCCTACGAGCAGTACTTC
>-|TRBD1|TRBJ1-2|TRBV5-1
CASSPDGTDAYGYTF
TGCGCCAGCAGCCCGGACGGGACAGACGCTTATGGCTACACCTTC
>-|-|TRBJ2-6|TRBV5-6
CAGGYPGANVLTF
TGTGCCGGGGGCTATCCTGGGGCCAACGTCCTGACTTTC
>-|-|TRBJ1-1|TRBV9
CASSPRQVTIYTEAFF
TGTGCCAGCAGCCCTCGACAGGTTACCATTTACACTGAAGCTTTCTTT
>once|TRBD1|TRBJ2-2|TRBV7-2
CASSLLGQTGELFF
TGTGCCAGCAGCTTATTGGGACAGACCGGGGAGCTGTTTTTT
>once|-|TRBJ1-1|TRBV5-4
CASSLAITMDTEAFF
TGTGCCAGCAGCTTGGCGATAACAATGGACACTGAAGCTTTCTTT
>-|-|TRBJ2-7|TRBV7-2
CASRDAGYEQYF
TGTGCCAGCAGGGACGCGGGCTACGAGCAGTACTTC
>-|TRBD1|TRBJ2-1|TRBV6-1
CASRPRTGYDNEQFF
TGTGCCAGCAGACCTAGGACAGGATATGACAATGAGCAGTTCTTC
>once|-|TRBJ1-6|TRBV7-9
CASSDNQVYNSPLHF
TGTGCCAGCAGCGACAATCAGGTTTATAATTCACCCCTCCACTTT
>few|-|TRBJ1-1|TRBV5-1
CASSLGPARGTEAFF
TGCGCCAGCAGCTTGGGGCCGGCGAGGGGGACTGAAGCTTTCTTT
>once|-|TRBJ1-5|TRBV27
CASAYGGSNQPQHF
TGTGCCAGCGCGTACGGCGGGAGCAATCAGCCCCAGCATTTT
>-|TRBD2|TRBJ2-3|TRBV7-3
CASSLTWTSGGAASFVSSTDTQYF
TGTGCCAGCAGCTTAACATGGACTAGCGGGGGGGCCGCATCCTTTGTAAGTAGCACAGATACGCAGTATTTT
>-|TRBD1|TRBJ1-1|TRBV19
CASSPRQGANTEAFF
TGTGCCAGTAGCCCGAGACAGGGGGCGAACACTGAAGCTTTCTTT
>-|-|TRBJ1-1|TRBV19
CASSLATMNTEAFF
TGTGCCAGCTCCCTAGCCACGATGAACACTGAAGCTTTCTTT
>-|TRBD1|TRBJ1-2|TRBV15
CATSGQGGGYTF
TGTGCCACCAGCGGACAGGGTGGAGGCTACACCTTC
>-|-|TRBJ1-5|TRBV18
CARLFLGGDSNQPQHF
TGTGCCAGACTCTTTCTTGGGGGGGACAGCAATCAGCCCCAGCATTTT
>-|-|TRBJ2-3|TRBV5-1
CASSLELDTQYF
TGCGCCAGCAGCTTGGAGCTTGATACGCAGTATTTT
>-|-|TRBJ1-5|TRBV19
CASSISGQDQPQHF
TGTGCCAGTAGTATATCGGGACAAGATCAGCCCCAGCATTTT
>-|-|TRBJ1-1|TRBV5-1
CASRTDTMNTEAFF
TGCGCCAGCAGGACAGATACCATGAACACTGAAGCTTTCTTT
>-|-|TRBJ2-1|TRBV4-3
CASSQDWLNEQFF
TGCGCCAGCAGCCAAGATTGGCTCAATGAGCAGTTCTTC
>-|-|TRBJ1-1|TRBV7-2
CASSAGRGYRAFF
TGTGCCAGCAGTGCAGGGAGGGGCTACCGGGCTTTCTTT
>-|-|TRBJ2-1|TRBV2
CATDPGSYNEQFF
TGTGCCACAGATCCAGGCTCCTACAATGAGCAGTTCTTC
>-|-|TRBJ2-2|TRBV28
CASSLAVAGELFF
TGTGCCAGCAGTTTGGCAGTTGCCGGGGAGCTGTTTTTT
>-|TRBD1|TRBJ2-7|TRBV19
CASSLTRQGESYEQYF
TGTGCCAGTAGCCTTACCCGACAGGGGGAATCCTACGAGCAGTACTTC
>once|-|TRBJ1-2|TRBV4-1
CASSQEFNGGSYGYTF
TGCGCCAGCAGCCAAGAATTTAACGGGGGATCCTATGGCTACACCTTC
>-|-|TRBJ2-7|TRBV9
CASSVDAGISSYEQYF
TGTGCCAGCAGCGTAGATGCAGGGATCAGCTCCTACGAGCAGTACTTC
>once|-|TRBJ2-7|TRBV6-5
CASSEWSKDYEQYF
TGTGCCAGCAGCGAGTGGAGCAAGGACTACGAGCAGTACTTC